These 15 T cell receptor beta chains were all obtained from the same sample, sequenced in a study of CXCR3-negative and CXCR3-positive naive CD8 T cells (dated 2019 in TCRdb). Reads for this sample came from a NextSeq 550. The Human TCR Profiling Kit (MiLaboratory) was used to make UMI-labeled 5' RACE TRB cDNA libraries. Each entry corresponds to one CDR3 protein sequence from reads that TCRdb reprocessed, and DNA is not given. The sample table includes about 89,000 distinct CDR3 sequences. The ten largest clonotypes hold less than 0.6% of the sample. The research as a whole found: Compared with CXCR3-negative naive cells, CXCR3-positive naive cells had TRB CDR3s with higher hydrophobicity (lower Kidera factor 4), lower energy, and higher strength and volume indices.

These receptors have no identified antigens. Material for sequencing was naive CXCR3+ CD8+ T cells from blood. The sample's cell subset or site label is to be understood as: CD45RO-CCR7+CD27+CD95- naive CD8+ T cells expressing CXCR3 (TNR3+). These receptors originate from a human donor in good health. Some clones in this sample may be carry-over from other donors' samples.

The chain links TRBV4-3 to TRBJ2-7. The CDR3 runs to 13 residues. The germline V gene encodes CDR1 LGHNA and CDR2 YSLEER. Here the CDR3 reads CASSGLFTYEQYF.

This chain joins TRBV4-1 and TRBJ2-1; TCRdb reports TRBD2, a call that lacks DNA to check it against. Looked up from germline, CDR1 is MGHRA and CDR2 is YSYEKL. The CDR3 runs 13 residues. The CDR3 sequence is CATLAGGQNEQFF.

The chain carries TRBV6-2 or TRBV6-3 and TRBJ1-1. The CDR3 covers 13 residues. The V gene's germline CDR1 is MNHEY and CDR2 SVGEGT. The CDR3 reads CASSYGVVTEAFF.

This chain connects TRBV29-1 to TRBJ1-1. CDR1 is SQVTM and CDR2 is ANQGSEA in the germline V gene. The CDR3 has 12 amino acids. The CDR3 loop reads CSVLLLNTEAFF.

The chain joins TRBV29-1 to TRBJ2-7; no DNA is available, so the TRBD2 call from TCRdb remains unchecked. The V gene's germline CDR1 is SQVTM and CDR2 ANQGSEA. The CDR3 has 11 amino acids. CDR3 amino acids: CSAGGGGEQYF.

The gene calls are TRBV7-9 and TRBJ2-1; checking the TCRdb D call of TRBD2 is not possible without DNA. The CDR3 has 16 residues. The V gene's germline CDR1 is SEHNR and CDR2 FQNEAQ (reference sequence). CDR3 amino acids: CASQPNERPSYNEQFF.

The chain carries TRBV5-1 and TRBJ2-7; TCRdb lists TRBD1, though no DNA is available to test this call. This CDR3 region has 12 residues. Germline V gives CDR1 SGHRS, CDR2 YFSETQ. CDR3: CASRQGQDEQYF.

The chain recombines TRBV29-1 with TRBJ2-1. The CDR3 is made up of 11 amino acids. CDR1 and CDR2 from the germline V gene are SQVTM and ANQGSEA. The CDR3 reads CSVEVYNEQFF.

This sequence joins TRBV25-1 and TRBJ2-5. This CDR3 is 12 amino acids long. From germline, CDR1 is MGHDK and CDR2 SYGVNS. Here the CDR3 reads CASSEQGETQYF.

J is TRBJ2-1 and V is TRBV5-8; as DNA is missing, the TRBD1 call by TCRdb cannot be tested. Germline V lookup: CDR1 SGHTS, CDR2 YDEGEE. This CDR3 contains 15 residues. CDR3 sequence: CASPAGAGKFAEQFF.

The gene calls are TRBV3-1 and TRBJ1-4; the D gene TCRdb calls, TRBD1, cannot be checked with no DNA. Per germline, CDR1 LGHDT and CDR2 YNNKEL (reference sequence). The CDR3 is 15 residues long. This CDR3 reads CASSPADREWEKLFF. Together with reference TRBV3-1 and TRBJ1-4, the CDR3 gives the full variable domain: DTAVSQTPKYLVTQMGNDKSIKCEQNLGHDTMYWYKQDSKKFLKIMFSYNNKELIINETVPNRFSPKSPDKAHLNLHINSLELGDSAVYFCASSPADREWEKLFFGSGTQLSVL.

This rearrangement joins TRBV6-6 to TRBJ1-1. CDR1 is MNHNY, CDR2 SVGAGI, per germline (reference sequence). The CDR3 is 14 residues long. The CDR3 loop is CASSYTPPNTEAFF.

This chain joins TRBV6-1 and TRBJ2-7; the TCRdb D gene call, TRBD1, has no DNA to confirm it. Germline loops: CDR1 MNHNS, CDR2 SASEGT. CDR3 length: 13 amino acids. CDR3 amino acids: CATRGAGFYEQYF.

This chain uses TRBV28 with TRBJ1-4; TCRdb picks TRBD1, but there is no DNA to check that call. CDR1 and CDR2 (germline): MDHEN, SYDVKM. The CDR3 is 15 amino acids. The CDR3 loop is CASSLATAWNEKLFF.

CDR3 in amino acids: CASSYGGQTMNTEAFF. The rearrangement joins TRBV6-2 or TRBV6-3 to TRBJ1-1; there is no DNA to check the TCRdb D call of TRBD1. The CDR3 spans 16 residues. Germline CDR1 and CDR2: MNHEY and SVGEGT.